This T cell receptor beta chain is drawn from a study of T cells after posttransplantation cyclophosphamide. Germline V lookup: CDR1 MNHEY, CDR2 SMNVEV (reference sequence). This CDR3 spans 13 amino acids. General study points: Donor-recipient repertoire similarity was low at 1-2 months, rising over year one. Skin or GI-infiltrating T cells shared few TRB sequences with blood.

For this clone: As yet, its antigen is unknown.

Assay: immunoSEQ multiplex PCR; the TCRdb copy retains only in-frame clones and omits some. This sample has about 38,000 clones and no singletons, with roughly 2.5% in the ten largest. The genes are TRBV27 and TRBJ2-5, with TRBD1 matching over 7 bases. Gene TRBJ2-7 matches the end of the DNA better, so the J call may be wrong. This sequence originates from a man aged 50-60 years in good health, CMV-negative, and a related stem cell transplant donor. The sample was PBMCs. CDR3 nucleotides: TGTGCCAGCAGTTTCGGGACAGCCTACGAGCAGTACTTC. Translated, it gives CASSFGTAYEQYF.